These 16 T cell receptor beta chains share one sample of origin, sequenced in a study of blood T cell repertoires in COVID-19. This table comes from immunoSEQ multiplex PCR, and its TCRdb copy is limited to in-frame clones, with some not included. The sample has 150,000 to 200,000 clones, 76% seen once. The sequencing input was peripheral blood. The receptors shown here come from a woman between 45 and 65 years old with active or convalescent COVID-19.

The chain uses TRBV5-1 and TRBJ1-2, with 12 positions matching TRBD1. Germline V gene data show CDR1 as SGHRS and CDR2 as YFSETQ. With 4 bases clipped from V and 7 bases from J, the junction kept 8 bases outside the gene matches. The CDR3 totals 15 residues. CDR3: CASSPEGQGAVGYTF. CDR3 DNA: TGCGCCAGCAGCCCCGAGGGACAGGGGGCAGTTGGCTACACCTTC.

The rearrangement joins TRBV30 to TRBJ1-1; 9 bases line up with TRBD1. The germline V gene encodes CDR1 GTSNPN and CDR2 SVGIG (reference sequence). V was clipped by 4 bases and J by 9 bases; unmatched bases: 12. This CDR3 region has 14 residues. The CDR3 DNA follows: TGTGCCTGGATGATGGCGACAGGGGGAGAGAAAGCTTTCTTT. Protein product: CAWMMATGGEKAFF. Filled out from reference TRBV30 and TRBJ1-1, the complete variable domain reads SQTIHQWPATLVQPVGSPLSLECTVEGTSNPNLYWYRQAAGRGLQLLFYSVGIGQISSEVPQNLSASRPQDRQFILSSKKLLLSDSGFYLCAWMMATGGEKAFFGQGTRLTVV.

The genes are TRBV4-3 and TRBJ1-5; D perhaps matches TRBD1 (6 bases). The germline V gene encodes CDR1 LGHNA and CDR2 YSLEER. The CDR3 is 13 residues long. V dropped 4 bases and J dropped 4 bases, with 8 bases sitting between them. The CDR3 region has the DNA TGCGCCAGCAGCCGGGACATTAATCAGCCCCAGCATTTT. Translation: CASSRDINQPQHF.

The chain links TRBV27 to TRBJ1-4; 8 bases are shared with TRBD1. This CDR3 contains 15 residues. V lost 4 bases to trimming and J lost 8 bases; unmatched junction nucleotides: 9. Germline CDR1 and CDR2: MNHEY and SMNVEV (reference sequence). The chain's CDR3 is CASSSLTGVEEKLFF. In nucleotides, the CDR3 is TGTGCCAGCAGTTCCCTGACAGGGGTGGAGGAAAAACTGTTTTTT.

This chain uses TRBV19 with TRBJ1-6; the match to TRBD1 covers 8 bases. CDR1 is LNHDA and CDR2 is SQIVND in the germline V gene (reference sequence). V trimming: 11 bases; J trimming: 10 bases; junction bases outside the gene matches: 7. The CDR3 covers 12 residues. CDR3 amino acids: CAGSTGDSPLHF. CDR3 DNA sequence: TGTGCCGGTTCGACAGGGGACTCACCCCTCCACTTT.

This clone was seen a single time. This rearrangement joins TRBV5-1 to TRBJ2-7, with 13 bases matching TRBD2. CDR3 length: 15 amino acids. CDR1 is SGHRS, CDR2 YFSETQ, per germline. V gave up 3 bases and J gave up 7 bases; unmatched junction bases: 7. CDR3 sequence (DNA): TGCGCCAGCAGCTCCCTCGGGACTAGCGGGACGGAGCAGTACTTC. Translation: CASSSLGTSGTEQYF. The whole variable domain, filled in from reference TRBV5-1 and TRBJ2-7, reads KAGVTQTPRYLIKTRGQQVTLSCSPISGHRSVSWYQQTPGQGLQFLFEYFSETQRNKGNFPGRFSGRQFSNSRSEMNVSTLELGDSALYLCASSSLGTSGTEQYFGPGTRLTVT.

This chain uses TRBV5-1 with TRBJ2-7; tentative D call: TRBD2 (6 bases). The CDR3 loop spans 17 amino acids. Germline V CDR1 and CDR2: SGHRS, YFSETQ. Trimming shortened V by 0 bases and J by 2 bases, and 18 bases separated the two germline ends. CDR3: CASSLARTREIPYEQYF. CDR3 DNA sequence: TGCGCCAGCAGCTTGGCCCGCACCCGGGAGATACCCTACGAGCAGTACTTC.

The rearrangement links TRBV5-1 to TRBJ2-3; D is possibly TRBD2 (5 bases). Germline CDR1 is SGHRS and CDR2 is YFSETQ. Trimming stripped 0 bases from V and 0 bases from J, with 8 bases between. The CDR3 length is 15 residues. The CDR3 nucleotides read TGCGCCAGCAGCTTGGAGGACTCTAGCACAGATACGCAGTATTTT. As protein: CASSLEDSSTDTQYF.

The chain carries TRBV5-8 and TRBJ2-5, with a tentative D call TRBD1 (6 bases). Trimming removed 0 bases at V and 8 bases at J, with 14 bases between. The germline V gene has CDR1 SGHTS and CDR2 YDEGEE. The CDR3 spans 14 residues. This CDR3 is CASSLDRAEETQYF. The CDR3 region has the DNA TGTGCCAGCAGCTTGGACAGGGCTGAGGAAACCCAGTACTTC.

The rearrangement uses TRBV12-5 and TRBJ2-7; no reliable D call. V gave up 5 bases and J gave up 7 bases, with 12 bases separating them. Germline CDR1 and CDR2: LGHNT and FRNRAP. This CDR3 spans 12 amino acids. This CDR3 reads CASGTDLREQYF. Written as DNA, the CDR3 is TGTGCTAGTGGTACCGACTTGCGGGAGCAGTACTTC.

The chain employs TRBV20-1 and TRBJ2-2; D is possibly TRBD2 (6 bases). The length of the CDR3 is 13 residues. V was trimmed by 3 bases and J by 7 bases, leaving 12 bases between them. Germline CDR1 and CDR2: DFQATT and SNEGSKA (reference sequence). The CDR3 nucleotides are TGCAGTGCTAGTGATCAGGGAGGCGGGGAGCTGTTTTTT. It yields the protein CSASDQGGGELFF.

The V and J genes are TRBV4-1 and TRBJ2-4; D may be TRBD1 (6 bases). Germline V gene lookup returns CDR1 MGHRA and CDR2 YSYEKL. The CDR3 runs to 20 residues. Trimming removed 1 base from V and 0 bases from J, with 22 bases in between. The CDR3 is CASSQGGPGDPQLAKNIQYF. CDR3 nucleotides: TGCGCCAGCAGCCAAGGGGGGCCAGGGGACCCCCAACTAGCCAAAAACATTCAGTACTTC.

The chain uses TRBV27 and TRBJ1-6; 9 bases agree with TRBD1. Germline V lookup: CDR1 MNHEY, CDR2 SMNVEV (reference sequence). The CDR3 contains 17 residues. The ends lost 4 bases at V and 3 bases at J; junction bases unmatched: 7. CDR3: CASSSGQGPNYNSPLHF. For the CDR3, the DNA is TGTGCCAGCAGTTCCGGACAGGGGCCGAACTATAATTCACCCCTCCACTTT.

J is TRBJ2-7 and V is TRBV7-9; D might be TRBD2 (5 bases). V dropped 5 bases and J dropped 3 bases, with 5 bases sitting between them. CDR1 is SEHNR, CDR2 FQNEAQ, per germline (reference sequence). The CDR3 consists of 11 residues. This CDR3 reads CASSGSYEQYF. The CDR3 nucleotides read TGTGCCAGCAGCGGGAGCTACGAGCAGTACTTC.

The J gene is TRBJ2-4, the V gene TRBV4-2; 9 bases are shared with TRBD1. The trim removed 0 bases at V and 11 bases at J, leaving 8 bases unmatched. The germline gives CDR1 LGHNA, CDR2 YNFKEQ. The CDR3 runs to 15 residues. The CDR3 nucleotides are TGTGCCAGCAGCCAAGACCGGGACAGGGTTCCTGTTCAGTACTTC. It specifies CASSQDRDRVPVQYF.

The chain couples TRBV7-3 to TRBJ2-1, with a tentative D call TRBD1 (6 bases). CDR1 is SGHTA and CDR2 is FQGTGA in the germline V gene. This CDR3 is 15 amino acids long. Trimming pared 2 bases from V and 4 bases from J, leaving 12 bases between. DNA of the CDR3: TGTGCCAGCAGCTTAGACACCGGGACATACAATGAGCAGTTCTTC. This gives the protein CASSLDTGTYNEQFF.